Listed below are T cell receptor beta chains from one sample, sequenced in a study of T cell changes during pregnancy in multiple sclerosis. Method: immunoSEQ multiplex PCR; TCRdb's copy keeps in-frame clones and lacks some. The table lists tens of thousands of clones, roughly 89% of them singletons. The sequencing used CD4+ T cells from peripheral blood mononuclear cells, collected in the second trimester of pregnancy. These receptors originate from a female donor with multiple sclerosis, enrolled in a pregnancy study. CDR3s include the opening cysteine and the closing phenylalanine or tryptophan. A D gene is named only where the DNA matches it firmly. Size values are once, few and many counts, or a class for expanded clones, and some rows have none.

TRBV27	TRBJ1-5	TRBD1	few	TGTGCCAGCAGTCCACGATCGGACAGGGCTAGGAATCAGCCCCAGCATTTT	CASSPRSDRARNQPQHF
TRBV7-8	TRBJ1-1	NA	NA	TGTGCCAGCAGCTCCTCGGGTGGGGCGCGGGAAGCTTTCTTT	CASSSSGGAREAFF
TRBV7-9	TRBJ2-1	NA	NA	TGTGCCAGCAGCCCTATGAAAGGGGAAGACCAGAATGAGCAGTTCTTC	CASSPMKGEDQNEQFF
TRBV6-6	TRBJ1-2	TRBD1	NA	TGTGCCAGCAGCCCCGTAACAGGGGGCAACTATGGCTACACCTTC	CASSPVTGGNYGYTF
TRBV13	TRBJ2-5	TRBD2	NA	TGTGCCAGCAGCTTAGGCAAGCCAGCGGGAGCCGTGGAGACCCAGTACTTC	CASSLGKPAGAVETQYF
TRBV1	TRBJ2-1	NA	NA	TGCACCAGCGACAGGGAGAAGTTCTTC	CTSDREKFF
TRBV25-1	TRBJ2-3	NA	NA	TGTGCCAGCCCCTCACCCCCCGGGGGACCACCTAGCACAGATACGCAGTATTTT	CASPSPPGGPPSTDTQYF
TRBV7-9	TRBJ1-2	TRBD1	NA	TGTGCCAGCAGCTTAGAGGGGGACAGGGTCTATGGCTACACCTTC	CASSLEGDRVYGYTF
TRBV25-1	TRBJ1-3	NA	NA	TGTGCCAGCAGTCCAGGGGCGGGAAACACCATATATTTT	CASSPGAGNTIYF
TRBV6-1	TRBJ1-5	TRBD1	NA	TGTGCCAGCAGTGAAAGGGGACAGGGAAGAAGCAATCAGCCCCAGCATTTT	CASSERGQGRSNQPQHF
TRBV14	TRBJ1-2	NA	NA	TGTGCCAGCAGCCGCAACCTCCGGGACACCATCTATGGCTACACCTTC	CASSRNLRDTIYGYTF
TRBV2	TRBJ2-5	TRBD2	NA	TGTGCCAGCAGTGAAGTAGGGACTAGCGGGAGTCAAGAGACCCAGTACTTC	CASSEVGTSGSQETQYF
TRBV5-1	TRBJ2-2	NA	medium-sized	TGCGCCAGCAGCTTGGGACTCAACACCGGGGAGCTGTTTTTT	CASSLGLNTGELFF
TRBV7-9	TRBJ2-1	NA	NA	TGTGCCAGCAGCTCTCGCGGGATTCGCTCCTACAATGAGCAGTTCTTC	CASSSRGIRSYNEQFF
TRBV6-6	TRBJ1-5	TRBD1	NA	TGTGCCAGCAGTTACTCACCGGGACAGTTCAATCAGCCCCAGCATTTT	CASSYSPGQFNQPQHF